The sequence of this T cell receptor beta chain was determined in a study of shared clonotypes between healthy human individuals. The repertoire was sequenced with immunoSEQ multiplex PCR; TCRdb's copy has only in-frame clones and lacks some. This sample carries about 510,000 clones, approximately 79% of them seen once, and the ten largest clones take under 15%. Donors were healthy HIV-negative adults without recent acute infections or vaccinations. The V end was cut by 1 base, the J end by 8 bases, with 8 bases between. Germline loops: CDR1 GTSNPN, CDR2 SVGIG (reference sequence). The CDR3 has 12 amino acids.

This sequence was found in a woman aged 35 to 49 in good health. Some clones in this sample may be carry-over from other donors' samples. The sample taken for sequencing was PBMCs. The V gene is TRBV30, the J gene TRBJ1-4; no definite D call. The CDR3: CAWSGYREKLFF. CDR3 coding DNA: TGTGCCTGGAGTGGCTATAGGGAAAAACTGTTTTTT.